The 7 T cell receptor beta chains in this list originate from one sample, sequenced in a study of cytomegalovirus exposure and HLA in healthy donors. PCR involved 60 Vbeta and 13 Jbeta primers. Method: immunoSEQ multiplex PCR; TCRdb's copy keeps in-frame clones and lacks some. The sample lists under 150,000 clones; over 70% were seen once. The sample taken for sequencing was PBMCs. These TCRs come from a woman aged 40-49 years in good health and CMV-seronegative.

In its sample, this clone was seen a few times. J is TRBJ1-1 and V is TRBV10-3; D might be TRBD1 (5 bases). Germline CDR1 is ENHRY and CDR2 is SYGVKD. V lost 6 bases, J lost 2 bases, and 10 bases lay in between. The CDR3 runs to 13 residues. The CDR3 is CAISPTGNTEAFF. The CDR3 nucleotides are TGTGCCATCAGCCCTACAGGAAACACTGAAGCTTTCTTT.

The rearrangement links TRBV25-1 to TRBJ2-5, with 7 bases aligning to TRBD1. The trim removed 3 bases at V and 0 bases at J, leaving 1 base unmatched. CDR3 length equals 14 residues. Germline V gives CDR1 MGHDK, CDR2 SYGVNS. This chain's CDR3 is CASSETGYQETQYF. The DNA of the CDR3 is TGTGCCAGCAGTGAGACAGGGTACCAAGAGACCCAGTACTTC. Looking up the rest from reference TRBV25-1 and TRBJ2-5 gives the full variable domain: EADIYQTPRYLVIGTGKKITLECSQTMGHDKMYWYQQDPGMELHLIHYSYGVNSTEKGDLSSESTVSRIRTEHFPLTLESARPSHTSQYLCASSETGYQETQYFGPGTRLLVL.

The J gene is TRBJ2-7, the V gene TRBV10-2; D gene ambiguous. This CDR3 region has 12 residues. Germline V gives CDR1 WSHSY, CDR2 SAAADI. Trimming shortened V by 2 bases and J by 3 bases, and 5 bases separated the two germline ends. The CDR3 loop is CASSETSYEQYF. The CDR3, as DNA: TGCGCCAGCAGTGAGACCAGCTACGAGCAGTACTTC.

This chain links TRBV9 with TRBJ2-5; D gene uncertain. The CDR3 is made up of 13 amino acids. Per germline, CDR1 SGDLS and CDR2 YYNGEE. Trimming took off 0 bases at V and 3 bases at J, with 6 bases between the two ends. CDR3 DNA sequence: TGTGCCAGCAGCGTAGCCACTGAAGAGACCCAGTACTTC. Translated, it gives CASSVATEETQYF.

The V gene is TRBV2, the J gene TRBJ1-1; 7 bases are shared with TRBD1. The germline CDR1 and CDR2 sequences are SNHLY and FYNNEI. This CDR3 has 15 amino acids. V was clipped by 7 bases and J by 1 base; unmatched bases: 9. The CDR3 region has the DNA TGTGCCAGCAACGAGATGGGACAGCAGAACACTGAAGCTTTCTTT. This codes for CASNEMGQQNTEAFF.

CDR3 bases: TGTGCCAGCAGCCACAGGGAAGGTACTGAAGCTTTCTTT. It encodes CASSHREGTEAFF. V gene TRBV6-1 combines with J gene TRBJ1-1, with a tentative D call TRBD1 (6 bases). CDR1 and CDR2 from the germline V gene are MNHNS and SASEGT. V was clipped by 6 bases and J by 5 bases, with 13 bases between them. CDR3 length: 13 amino acids.

This clone was picked up many times. The chain is built from TRBV13 and TRBJ2-1, with TRBD2 matching over 8 bases. The length of the CDR3 is 16 residues. Germline-derived CDR1 and CDR2 are PRHDT and FYEKMQ (reference sequence). V lost 5 bases to trimming and J lost 8 bases; unmatched junction nucleotides: 14. In nucleotides, the CDR3 is TGTGCCAGCAGCAACTCCCTGGCGGGGGGAAGTCATGAGCAGTTCTTC. Translating gives CASSNSLAGGSHEQFF.